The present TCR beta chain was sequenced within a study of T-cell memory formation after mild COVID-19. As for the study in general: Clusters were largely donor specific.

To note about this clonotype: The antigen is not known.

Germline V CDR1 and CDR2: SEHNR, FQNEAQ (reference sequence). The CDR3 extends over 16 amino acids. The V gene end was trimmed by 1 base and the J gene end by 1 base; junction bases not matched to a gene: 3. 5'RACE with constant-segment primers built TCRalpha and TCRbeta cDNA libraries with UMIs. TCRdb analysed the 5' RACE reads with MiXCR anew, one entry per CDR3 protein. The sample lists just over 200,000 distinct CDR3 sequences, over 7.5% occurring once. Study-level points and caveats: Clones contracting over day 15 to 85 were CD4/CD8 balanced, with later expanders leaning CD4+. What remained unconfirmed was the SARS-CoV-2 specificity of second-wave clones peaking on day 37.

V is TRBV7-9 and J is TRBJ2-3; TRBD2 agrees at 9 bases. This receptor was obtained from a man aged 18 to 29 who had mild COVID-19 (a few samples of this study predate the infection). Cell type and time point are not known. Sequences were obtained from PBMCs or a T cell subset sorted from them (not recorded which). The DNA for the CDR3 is TGTGCCAGCAGCTTAGATCTAGCGGGGCGCACAGATACGCAGTATTTT. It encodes CASSLDLAGRTDTQYF.